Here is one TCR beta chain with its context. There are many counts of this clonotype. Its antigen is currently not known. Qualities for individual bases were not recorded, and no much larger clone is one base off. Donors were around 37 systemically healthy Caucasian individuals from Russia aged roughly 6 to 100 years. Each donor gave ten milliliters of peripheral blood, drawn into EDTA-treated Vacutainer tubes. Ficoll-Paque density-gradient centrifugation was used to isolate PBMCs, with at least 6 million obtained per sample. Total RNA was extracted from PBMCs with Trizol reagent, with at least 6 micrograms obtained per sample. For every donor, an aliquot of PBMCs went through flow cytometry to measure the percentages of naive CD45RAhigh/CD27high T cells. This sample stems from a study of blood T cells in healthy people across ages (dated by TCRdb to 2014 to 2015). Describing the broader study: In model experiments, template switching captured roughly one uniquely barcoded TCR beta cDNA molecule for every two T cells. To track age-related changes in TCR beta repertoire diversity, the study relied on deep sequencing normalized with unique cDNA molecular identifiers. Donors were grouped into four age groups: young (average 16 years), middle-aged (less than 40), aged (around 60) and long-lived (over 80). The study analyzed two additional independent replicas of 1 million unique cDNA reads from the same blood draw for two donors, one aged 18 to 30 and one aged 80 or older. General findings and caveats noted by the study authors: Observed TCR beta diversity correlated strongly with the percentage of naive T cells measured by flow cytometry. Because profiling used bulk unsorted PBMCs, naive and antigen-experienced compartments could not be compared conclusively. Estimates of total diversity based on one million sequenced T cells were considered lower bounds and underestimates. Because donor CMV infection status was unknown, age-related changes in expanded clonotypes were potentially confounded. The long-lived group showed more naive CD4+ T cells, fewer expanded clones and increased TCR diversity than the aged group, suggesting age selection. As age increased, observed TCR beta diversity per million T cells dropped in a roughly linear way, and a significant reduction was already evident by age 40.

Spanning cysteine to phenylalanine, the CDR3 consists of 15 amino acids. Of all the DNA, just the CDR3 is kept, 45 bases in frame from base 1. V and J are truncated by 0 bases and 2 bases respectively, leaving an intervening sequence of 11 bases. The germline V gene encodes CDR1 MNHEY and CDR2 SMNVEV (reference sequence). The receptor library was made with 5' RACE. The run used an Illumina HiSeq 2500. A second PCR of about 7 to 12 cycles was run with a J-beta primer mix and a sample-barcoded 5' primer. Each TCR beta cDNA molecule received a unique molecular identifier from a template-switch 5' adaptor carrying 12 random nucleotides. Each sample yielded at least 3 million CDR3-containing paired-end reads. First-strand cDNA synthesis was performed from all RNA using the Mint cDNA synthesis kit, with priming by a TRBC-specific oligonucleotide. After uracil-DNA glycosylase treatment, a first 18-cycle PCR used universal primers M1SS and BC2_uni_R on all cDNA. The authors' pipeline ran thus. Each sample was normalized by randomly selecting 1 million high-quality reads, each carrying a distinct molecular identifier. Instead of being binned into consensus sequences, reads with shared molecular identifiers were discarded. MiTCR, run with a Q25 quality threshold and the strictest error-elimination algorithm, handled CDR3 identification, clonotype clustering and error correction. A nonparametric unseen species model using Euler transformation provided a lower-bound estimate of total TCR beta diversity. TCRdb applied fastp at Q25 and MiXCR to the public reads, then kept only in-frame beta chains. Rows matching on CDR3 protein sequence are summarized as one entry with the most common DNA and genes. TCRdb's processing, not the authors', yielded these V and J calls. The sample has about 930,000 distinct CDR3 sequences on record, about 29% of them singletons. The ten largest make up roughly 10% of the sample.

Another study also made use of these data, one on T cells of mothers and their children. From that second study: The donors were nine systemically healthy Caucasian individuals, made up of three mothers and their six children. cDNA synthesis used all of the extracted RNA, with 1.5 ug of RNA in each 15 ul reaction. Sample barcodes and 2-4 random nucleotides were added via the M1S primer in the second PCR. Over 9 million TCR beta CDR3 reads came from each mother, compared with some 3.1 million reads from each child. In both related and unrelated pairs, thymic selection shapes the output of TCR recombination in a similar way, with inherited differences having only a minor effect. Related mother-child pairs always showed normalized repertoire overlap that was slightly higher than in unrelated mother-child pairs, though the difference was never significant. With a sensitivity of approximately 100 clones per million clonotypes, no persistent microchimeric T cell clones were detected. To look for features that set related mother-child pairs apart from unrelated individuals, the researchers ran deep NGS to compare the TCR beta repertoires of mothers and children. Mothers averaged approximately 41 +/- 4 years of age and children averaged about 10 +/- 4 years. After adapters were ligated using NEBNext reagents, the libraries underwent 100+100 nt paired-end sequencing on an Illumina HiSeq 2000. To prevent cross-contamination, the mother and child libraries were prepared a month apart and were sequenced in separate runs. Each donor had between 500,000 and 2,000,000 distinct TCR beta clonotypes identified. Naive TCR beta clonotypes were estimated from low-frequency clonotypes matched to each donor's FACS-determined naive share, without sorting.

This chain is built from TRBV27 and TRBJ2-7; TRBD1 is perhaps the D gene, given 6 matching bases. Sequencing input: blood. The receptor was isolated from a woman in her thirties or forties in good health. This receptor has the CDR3 CASSLSGANPYEQYF. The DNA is TGTGCCAGCAGTTTATCGGGGGCAAATCCCTACGAGCAGTACTTC.